This is a list of T cell receptor beta chains from one sample in a study of siplizumab effects on memory and regulatory T cells. The method was immunoSEQ multiplex PCR; TCRdb's version includes in-frame clones alone and lacks a portion of them. The table records approximately 70,000 clones, about 90% of them present only once. The sequenced material came from CD8+ T cells sorted from blood. The origin of the receptors is a human donor in good health. The CDR3 runs from the conserved cysteine through the conserved F or W. The D gene is left open where the match is weak. Only part of the rows carry a size: once, few, many, or a class if the clone is expanded.

j_call,d_call,clone_size,v_call,cdr3_aa,cdr3_nt
TRBJ2-7,TRBD1,.,TRBV28,CASSSQGADYEQYF,TGTGCCAGCAGTTCACAGGGGGCCGACTACGAGCAGTACTTC
TRBJ2-4,.,.,TRBV7-9,CASSHAEEGQKNIQYF,TGTGCCAGCAGCCATGCGGAGGAGGGACAGAAAAACATTCAGTACTTC
TRBJ2-2,.,.,TRBV4-1,CATERENTGELFF,TGCGCCACCGAAAGGGAGAACACCGGGGAGCTGTTTTTT
TRBJ2-7,.,.,TRBV6-5,CASTKQYF,TGTGCCAGCACTAAGCAGTACTTC
TRBJ2-1,.,.,TRBV6-4,CASSYRASSSYNEQFF,TGTGCCAGCAGTTACCGAGCCTCAAGCTCCTACAATGAGCAGTTCTTC
TRBJ2-2,TRBD2,.,TRBV10-1,CASSGTSTHRGAVF,TGCGCCAGCAGTGGGACTAGTACACACCGGGGAGCTGTTTTT
TRBJ1-2,.,.,TRBV5-6,CASTIDSYGYTF,TGTGCCAGCACTATCGACAGCTATGGCTACACCTTC
TRBJ2-3,.,.,TRBV5-1,CASSLDTPSTDTQYF,TGCGCCAGCAGCTTGGATACACCTAGCACAGATACGCAGTATTTT
TRBJ2-1,.,.,TRBV27,CASSSRQVGLITNEQFF,TGTGCCAGCAGTTCACGCCAGGTCGGGCTAATTACTAATGAGCAGTTCTTC
TRBJ2-7,.,.,TRBV5-1,CASSLGPEVGEQYF,TGCGCCAGCAGCTTGGGACCCGAAGTTGGCGAGCAGTACTTC
TRBJ2-1,TRBD2,.,TRBV19,CANIAGVLNEQFF,TGTGCCAATATAGCGGGAGTCCTCAATGAGCAGTTCTTC
TRBJ2-7,.,.,TRBV11-3,CASSSGEGVTYEQYF,TGTGCCAGCAGCTCGGGGGAGGGGGTGACCTACGAGCAGTACTTC
TRBJ2-3,TRBD2,.,TRBV7-2,CASSLGTSISTDTQYF,TGTGCCAGCAGCTTAGGGACTAGCATTAGCACAGATACGCAGTATTTT
TRBJ1-1,TRBD1,once,TRBV4-1,CASRPTGLDTEAFF,TGCGCCAGCAGACCGACAGGGCTCGACACTGAAGCTTTCTTT
TRBJ2-2,.,.,TRBV19,CASSSLGQGNTGELFF,TGTGCCAGTAGTAGTCTAGGGCAGGGAAACACCGGGGAGCTGTTTTTT
TRBJ1-1,.,.,TRBV9,CASSVSNREPEAFF,TGTGCCAGCAGCGTATCGAATCGAGAACCTGAAGCTTTCTTT
TRBJ2-7,.,.,TRBV19,CASSIGGQRYEQYF,TGTGCCAGTAGTATAGGAGGACAACGCTACGAGCAGTACTTC
TRBJ2-5,.,once,TRBV14,CASSQVAWTETQYF,TGTGCCAGCAGCCAAGTAGCCTGGACAGAGACCCAGTACTTC
TRBJ2-1,TRBD1,.,TRBV14,CASSHWDSNNEQFF,TGTGCCAGCAGCCATTGGGACAGCAACAATGAGCAGTTCTTC
TRBJ2-7,TRBD1,once,TRBV5-1,CASSLGQGSEQYF,TGCGCCAGCAGCTTGGGACAGGGAAGCGAGCAGTACTTC
TRBJ2-3,.,.,TRBV19,CASSIVGAGQRADTQYF,TGTGCCAGTAGTATAGTTGGCGCGGGACAACGAGCGGATACGCAGTATTTT
TRBJ1-2,.,.,TRBV6-5,CASSYDNNYGYTF,TGTGCCAGCAGTTACGACAATAACTATGGCTACACCTTC
TRBJ2-7,.,.,TRBV5-1,CASSLEGTLLHEQYF,TGCGCCAGCAGCTTGGAAGGAACCCTCCTCCACGAGCAGTACTTC
TRBJ1-6,.,once,TRBV6-5,CASSKMQGEYSPLHF,TGTGCCAGCAGTAAAATGCAGGGCGAGTATTCACCCCTCCACTTT
TRBJ1-1,.,.,TRBV19,CASSGQVYTSETEAFF,TGTGCCAGTAGTGGGCAGGTATACACCTCGGAGACTGAAGCTTTCTTT
TRBJ2-3,.,.,TRBV13,CASSGDATDTQYF,TGTGCCAGCAGCGGGGACGCTACAGATACGCAGTATTTT
TRBJ1-2,.,.,TRBV4-1,CASSQDRRGSYYGYTF,TGCGCCAGCAGCCAAGATCGAAGGGGCAGCTACTATGGCTACACCTTC
TRBJ2-3,.,.,TRBV7-9,CASSRPGATDTQYF,TGTGCCAGCAGCCGACCGGGGGCCACAGATACGCAGTATTTT
TRBJ2-3,.,.,TRBV11-2,CASSLAYGDTQYF,TGTGCCAGCAGCTTAGCTTATGGGGATACGCAGTATTTT
TRBJ1-1,.,.,TRBV6-1,CASSEAFF,TGTGCCAGCAGTGAAGCTTTCTTT
TRBJ2-1,.,.,TRBV23-1,CASSHPLRYNEQFF,TGCGCCAGCAGTCACCCACTAAGGTACAATGAGCAGTTCTTC
TRBJ1-2,.,.,TRBV27,CASSFSGLGDGYTF,TGTGCCAGCAGTTTCTCAGGACTGGGTGATGGCTACACCTTC
TRBJ1-4,.,.,TRBV6-5,CASLLRVGTNEKLFF,TGTGCCAGCCTCCTACGGGTCGGAACTAATGAAAAACTGTTTTTT